The clone carrying this T cell receptor beta chain was detected only a few times. Its specificity is unknown. The J segment lost 7 bases and the V segment lost 1 base, leaving 8 bases of the junction unmatched. Per the germline V gene, CDR1 is LNHDA and CDR2 is SQIVND (reference sequence). This CDR3 contains 15 residues. The data were taken from a study of OX40 agonist ivuxolimab in advanced cancers. Study-level points and caveats: On average, a greater number of expanded clones characterised CD8+ T cells relative to CD4+.

Autoimmune disease history or systemic immunosuppression led to patient exclusion. Using immunoSEQ multiplex PCR, the repertoire was profiled, and TCRdb retains in-frame clones only, with some absent. The data contain under 50,000 clones, more than 75% of them singletons. The sequencing here drew on CD4+ or CD8+ T cells sorted from blood, taken in a trial of the OX40 agonist ivuxolimab. The rearrangement uses TRBV19 and TRBJ1-2, with TRBD1 matching over 8 bases. This clonotype was obtained from an adult with an advanced solid tumor such as melanoma, head and neck, liver or kidney cancer. CDR3 bases: TGTGCCAGTAGTATAGGGCCAGGGGGCGCGTTTGGCTACACCTTC. It translates to CASSIGPGGAFGYTF.